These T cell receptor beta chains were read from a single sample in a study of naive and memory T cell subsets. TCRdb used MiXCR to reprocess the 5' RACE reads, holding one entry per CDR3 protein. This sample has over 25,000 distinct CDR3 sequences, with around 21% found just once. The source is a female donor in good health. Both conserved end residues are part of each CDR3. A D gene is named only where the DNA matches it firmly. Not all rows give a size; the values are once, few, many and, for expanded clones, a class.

CASSLGDRGNQPQHF,TGCGCCAGCAGCTTGGGGGACAGGGGGAATCAGCCCCAGCATTTT,TRBJ1-5,TRBD1,TRBV5-1,.
CSARGGGSYYEQYF,TGCAGTGCTAGAGGAGGGGGCTCCTACTACGAGCAGTACTTC,TRBJ2-7,TRBD1,TRBV20-1,.
CATSRDLNSKNIQYF,TGTGCCACCAGCAGAGATTTAAACAGCAAAAACATTCAGTACTTC,TRBJ2-4,.,TRBV15,many
CAISEPTSGSLEQYF,TGTGCCATCAGTGAGCCGACTAGCGGGAGTCTTGAGCAGTACTTC,TRBJ2-7,TRBD2,TRBV10-3,many
CASSQSRDSPQHF,TGTGCCAGCAGCCAGTCCCGGGACTCGCCCCAGCATTTT,TRBJ1-5,.,TRBV7-2,few
CASSSWGGYTF,TGTGCCAGCAGTTCTTGGGGTGGCTACACCTTC,TRBJ1-2,.,TRBV6-5,.
CASRRRGDTEAFF,TGTGCCAGCAGGAGGCGGGGGGACACTGAAGCTTTCTTT,TRBJ1-1,.,TRBV6-6,few
CASSLRTGAVTEAFF,TGTGCCAGCAGTCTACGGACAGGGGCGGTCACTGAAGCTTTCTTT,TRBJ1-1,TRBD1,TRBV6-1,.
CSVEVSPNTEAFF,TGCAGCGTTGAAGTTTCGCCGAACACTGAAGCTTTCTTT,TRBJ1-1,.,TRBV29-1,.
CASSLDWGPEKLFF,TGTGCCAGCAGCTTAGATTGGGGGCCCGAAAAACTGTTTTTT,TRBJ1-4,.,TRBV7-2,many
CSVSGAYEQYF,TGCAGCGTGTCCGGCGCGTACGAGCAGTACTTC,TRBJ2-7,.,TRBV29-1,many
CASSGRTYTGELFF,TGTGCCAGTAGTGGCCGAACCTACACCGGGGAGCTGTTTTTT,TRBJ2-2,.,TRBV19,many
CASSLAPAGALNQPQHF,TGTGCCAGCAGCTTAGCCCCGGCAGGGGCACTCAATCAGCCCCAGCATTTT,TRBJ1-5,.,TRBV7-9,medium-sized
CSVVLRKGTQYF,TGCAGCGTTGTGCTGAGGAAAGGGACCCAGTACTTC,TRBJ2-5,.,TRBV29-1,.
CASSQGLAGAYEQYF,TGTGCCAGCAGCCAGGGACTAGCGGGAGCCTACGAGCAGTACTTC,TRBJ2-7,TRBD2,TRBV27,.
CAWSPITGELFF,TGTGCCTGGAGCCCTATTACCGGGGAGCTGTTTTTT,TRBJ2-2,.,TRBV30,many
CSAPWIAGNQETQYF,TGCAGTGCTCCATGGATAGCGGGGAACCAAGAGACCCAGTACTTC,TRBJ2-5,TRBD2,TRBV20-1,.
CSARDSRRTASDSPLHF,TGCAGTGCTAGAGATTCACGTCGGACAGCCTCGGATTCACCCCTCCACTTT,TRBJ1-6,.,TRBV20-1,.
CASRMDRDMNTEAFF,TGTGCCAGCAGGATGGACAGGGACATGAACACTGAAGCTTTCTTT,TRBJ1-1,TRBD1,TRBV6-5,many
CASSLDTYNEQFF,TGTGCCAGCAGTCTCGACACTTACAATGAGCAGTTCTTC,TRBJ2-1,.,TRBV6-4,few
CASSLGPGGGGEQYF,TGTGCCAGCAGCTTAGGTCCAGGCGGCGGCGGCGAGCAGTACTTC,TRBJ2-7,.,TRBV7-2,.
CASSRGGSNYEQYF,TGTGCCAGCAGCCGCGGGGGTTCCAACTACGAGCAGTACTTC,TRBJ2-7,TRBD2,TRBV28,.
CASTLRDKRLDTQYF,TGTGCCAGCACCCTCCGGGACAAACGTTTAGATACGCAGTATTTT,TRBJ2-3,.,TRBV7-2,medium-sized
CASSLGRDSSYNEQFF,TGCGCCAGCAGCTTGGGGCGGGATAGCTCCTACAATGAGCAGTTCTTC,TRBJ2-1,.,TRBV5-1,.
CSPRDRGPGTQYF,TGCAGCCCCCGGGACAGGGGTCCGGGGACCCAGTACTTC,TRBJ2-5,TRBD1,TRBV29-1,.
CASSLLGKAGELFF,TGTGCCAGCAGTCTTCTCGGGAAGGCCGGGGAGCTGTTTTTT,TRBJ2-2,.,TRBV12-3/TRBV12-4,many
CSVEAQDWTGELFF,TGCAGCGTTGAAGCACAGGATTGGACCGGGGAGCTGTTTTTT,TRBJ2-2,.,TRBV29-1,.
CASRLQPNYGYTF,TGTGCCAGCAGGCTACAGCCCAACTATGGCTACACCTTC,TRBJ1-2,.,TRBV6-5,many
CASSLGTGQIPYEQYF,TGTGCCAGCAGCTTAGGAACCGGACAGATACCCTACGAGCAGTACTTC,TRBJ2-7,.,TRBV13,.
CSASRGVNYGYTF,TGCAGTGCTTCCCGAGGGGTAAACTATGGCTACACCTTC,TRBJ1-2,.,TRBV20-1,.
CASSPNPKGYNEQFF,TGTGCCAGCAGCCCTAACCCCAAGGGGTACAATGAGCAGTTCTTC,TRBJ2-1,.,TRBV7-6,.
CSARDGRRVTYEQYF,TGCAGTGCTAGAGATGGACGCCGGGTCACCTACGAGCAGTACTTC,TRBJ2-7,.,TRBV20-1,many
CSVGGRGHDYGYTF,TGCAGCGTTGGAGGCCGGGGGCATGACTATGGCTACACCTTC,TRBJ1-2,.,TRBV29-1,few
CSARNPRNTEAFF,TGCAGTGCTAGAAACCCGAGGAACACTGAAGCTTTCTTT,TRBJ1-1,.,TRBV20-1,.
CASSQQGSYNEQFF,TGTGCCAGCAGCCAGCAGGGGTCCTACAATGAGCAGTTCTTC,TRBJ2-1,.,TRBV3-1,many
CASSSTGTFNQPQHF,TGTGCCAGCAGCTCGACAGGGACCTTCAATCAGCCCCAGCATTTT,TRBJ1-5,TRBD1,TRBV7-9,many
CSASGYATTDTQYF,TGCAGTGCTAGTGGGTACGCCACGACAGATACGCAGTATTTT,TRBJ2-3,.,TRBV20-1,many
CSVALNRGHEQYF,TGCAGCGTGGCTCTGAACAGGGGTCACGAGCAGTACTTC,TRBJ2-7,TRBD1,TRBV29-1,medium-sized
CAIKDGAYEQYF,TGTGCCATCAAAGACGGAGCCTACGAGCAGTACTTC,TRBJ2-7,.,TRBV10-3,.
CASATGVDQPQHF,TGTGCCAGTGCGACAGGGGTGGATCAGCCCCAGCATTTT,TRBJ1-5,TRBD1,TRBV19,medium-sized
CSAKDREAGELFF,TGCAGTGCTAAGGACAGGGAGGCCGGGGAGCTGTTTTTT,TRBJ2-2,TRBD1,TRBV20-1,few
CSARRWERENIQYF,TGCAGTGCTAGAAGGTGGGAGAGGGAAAACATTCAGTACTTC,TRBJ2-4,.,TRBV20-1,medium-sized
CSAGLAGGVYEQYF,TGCAGTGCTGGATTAGCGGGGGGGGTCTACGAGCAGTACTTC,TRBJ2-7,TRBD2,TRBV20-1,.
CASSLAHRGSGNTIYF,TGTGCCAGCAGCTTAGCGCACAGGGGGAGTGGAAACACCATATATTTT,TRBJ1-3,TRBD1,TRBV7-2,many
CASRRQGHTGELFF,TGTGCCAGCAGGCGACAGGGGCACACCGGGGAGCTGTTTTTT,TRBJ2-2,TRBD1,TRBV12-3/TRBV12-4,many
CASSLAGSGTSGYEQYF,TGTGCCAGCAGCTTGGCGGGGAGCGGGACTAGCGGATACGAGCAGTACTTC,TRBJ2-7,TRBD2,TRBV5-6,.
CAAPRSAPCWYKNIQYF,TGCGCCGCGCCGAGGTCAGCCCCTTGTTGGTACAAAAACATTCAGTACTTC,TRBJ2-4,.,TRBV23-1,many
CSARGGGNYNEQFF,TGCAGTGCTAGGGGCGGGGGGAACTACAATGAGCAGTTCTTC,TRBJ2-1,TRBD2,TRBV20-1,many